Given below is one T cell receptor (beta chain) in context. This clone was detected only once. Its specific antigen is unknown. No base-level quality is on record; no much larger clone is a single base apart. This record comes from a study of T cell responses to AZD1222 COVID-19 vaccine (dated by TCRdb to the early 2020s). Describing the broader study: Because spike-specific TCR depth and breadth did not differ between the two schedules, AZD1222 recipients who got a second dose at roughly 4 weeks were pooled with those who got a second dose at roughly 12 weeks. TCR sequencing covered fewer than 250 trial participants: some 210 given two doses of AZD1222 and approximately 26 given two doses of MenACWY control vaccine. Enrollment into the trials was organized by age into subgroups of 18-55, 56-69 and 70-plus years, and those subgroups contained roughly 140, 27 and 60 TCR-sequenced participants, respectively. General conclusions and limits of the study: Epitopes outside the regions mutated in the B.1.351 and B.1.1.7 variants were reportedly recognized by nearly half of the unique spike-specific TCRs. No day 14 peak-response samples were available, so repertoires were characterized only after the peak T cell response. Spike-specific TCR breadth and depth rose significantly after two AZD1222 doses compared with day 0 and with MenACWY recipients. Conclusions about previously exposed vaccinees were limited because only a handful of AZD1222 recipients were SARS-CoV-2 seropositive at baseline. In the small 56-69-year group, the increase in depth fell short of significance, most likely because of low power. The vaccine-associated CD4 TCRs covered the entire spike protein, and the dominant responses fell in regions 160-218 and 743-854. Participants were mostly white British, with more females than males. The authors suggested clonal diversity may have been underestimated.

The CDR3 regions of human TCRbeta chains were analyzed by immunosequencing. For the original study's pipeline: TCRs in the repertoires were compared against a reference library of SARS-CoV-2-specific TCRs that had been generated with the MIRA antigen-specificity platform. Breadth was defined as the fraction of unique TCRs that were SARS-CoV-2-associated, and depth was defined as the fraction of total T cells that were SARS-CoV-2-associated. Using the MIRA data, every spike-specific TCR was mapped to the spike region that the TCR reacted to and assigned to either a CD4 or a CD8 class. Log10-transformed breadth and depth values were compared by one-way ANOVA with Sidak's multiple comparisons tests. This immuneACCESS table, as held by TCRdb, lists in-frame sequences with V and J called but not all clones. Of the missing ones, under half trace to an unresolved V gene in checked studies; the others have no known cause. V and J calls and clone size are as listed in that table; D and trimming were resolved from the DNA. The table for this sample lists 200,000 or so clones; 90% to 95% of them were counted only once. Of the sample, roughly a tenth is held by the ten largest clones.

Trimming takes 4 bases from V and 2 bases from J, and the germline ends sit 7 bases apart. The CDR3 has 13 amino acids, counting the end cysteine and phenylalanine. The sequence is cut down to CDR3 DNA, 39 bases in frame from base 1. The germline V gene specifies MNHEY as CDR1 and SVGAGI as CDR2. This specimen's time point label, per the study, means: baseline before first vaccination. Samples from vaccinated people were obtained from the UK trials COV001 and COV002, which included a single-blind randomized controlled phase 2/3 trial of AZD1222 (ChAdOx1 nCoV-19) in healthy adults. For TCRbeta chain sequencing, PBMC samples were collected from trial participants at day 0 and at day 28 after the second dose.

The sequenced sample was peripheral blood, obtained on day 0 of AZD1222 vaccination. This chain joins TRBV6-5 to TRBJ2-3; the D gene is perhaps TRBD2, from 5 matching bases. The sequence derives from an adult in good health. The DNA sequence reads TGTGCCAGCAGTTGGACTTACACAGATACGCAGTATTTT. Translated, it reads CASSWTYTDTQYF.